This T cell receptor (beta chain) was found in a study of blood T cell repertoires in COVID-19. Germline loops: CDR1 SNHLY, CDR2 FYNNEI. Trimming cost V 7 bases and J 7 bases, with 10 bases left between them. This CDR3 contains 11 residues. This clone turned up a few times. Produced via immunoSEQ multiplex PCR; TCRdb's table is partial and in-frame only. Here the sample spans around 130,000 clones, under 90% being singletons. Sequencing was done on a sample of PBMCs or T cells enriched from blood (not recorded which). The chain is built from TRBV2 and TRBJ1-1, with D unresolved. This TCR was sampled from a man aged 40-50 years with acute COVID-19. For the CDR3, the DNA is TGTGCCAGCACTGAGACATTTGAAGCTTTCTTT. This codes for CASTETFEAFF.